One and the same sample provided the 28 T cell receptor beta chains below, sequenced in a study of T cells in Graves' hyperthyroidism and ophthalmopathy. Amplification of TCR beta CDR3 regions used RNA as the template. First-round RT-PCR with HTBI primers amplified the TCR CDR3 region. Each CDR3 protein is one row after TCRdb ran MiXCR on the multiplex PCR reads. Altogether over 450,000 distinct CDR3 sequences are present, about 15% being singletons, with the ten largest covering 15% to 20%. The source material was blood. These receptors were taken from a woman aged 18-30 years with Graves' hyperthyroidism.

The V call is TRBV4-1, the J call TRBJ2-7; D may be TRBD1 or TRBD2 (5 bases each). Trimming left V 2 bases short and J 3 bases short, with 11 bases between. CDR3 length: 14 residues. Germline CDR1 and CDR2: MGHRA and YSYEKL. The CDR3 reads CASSQPGPFYEQYF. The CDR3 region has the DNA TGCGCCAGCAGCCAACCGGGGCCCTTCTACGAGCAGTACTTC.

This clonotype was picked up many times. The rearrangement uses TRBV3-1 and TRBJ1-1, with D uncertain. The CDR3 is 13 amino acids. Deletions cut 2 bases from V and 5 bases from J, with 9 bases between. Germline-derived CDR1 and CDR2 are LGHDT and YNNKEL (reference sequence). As DNA, the CDR3 is TGTGCCAGCAGCCAACAGGAGAGGACTGAAGCTTTCTTT. Protein product: CASSQQERTEAFF. The variable domain in full, completed from reference TRBV3-1 and TRBJ1-1, reads DTAVSQTPKYLVTQMGNDKSIKCEQNLGHDTMYWYKQDSKKFLKIMFSYNNKELIINETVPNRFSPKSPDKAHLNLHINSLELGDSAVYFCASSQQERTEAFFGQGTRLTVV.

As DNA, the CDR3 is TGCAGCGTTCCAGGACAGGGGTTGTCCGAGCAGTACGTC. Its protein product is CSVPGQGLSEQYV. This chain links TRBV29-1 with TRBJ2-7; 9 bases are shared with TRBD1. The CDR3 extends over 13 amino acids. J gave up 6 bases and V 5 bases, and 8 bases lay outside the gene matches. Germline loops: CDR1 SQVTM, CDR2 ANQGSEA.

V usage is TRBV19 and J usage is TRBJ1-2, with D unresolved. The V end lost 7 bases, the J end lost 3 bases, and 15 bases lay between the germline ends. The V gene's germline CDR1 is LNHDA and CDR2 SQIVND (reference sequence). CDR3 length: 14 residues. CDR3 loop: CASTSRPVDYGYTF. The CDR3, as DNA: TGTGCCAGTACTTCGAGACCCGTGGACTATGGCTACACCTTC.

This clonotype was counted between two and nine times. A single base separates this from a much larger clone, so it may be a read error. The chain couples TRBV11-2 to TRBJ2-5; D remains unclear. Germline CDR1 SGHAT, CDR2 FQNNGV. The CDR3 is 14 amino acids. The CDR3 region is CANSRRPVVETQYF. The CDR3 nucleotides are TGTGCCAACAGCAGACGCCCTGTAGTTGAGACCCAGTACTTC.

This clonotype came up a few times. This chain joins TRBV20-1 and TRBJ1-1; a weak D match, TRBD1 (5 bases). This CDR3 is built from 15 residues. The V and J ends lost 3 bases and 4 bases respectively, with 18 bases between them. Germline V CDR1 and CDR2: DFQATT, SNEGSKA (reference sequence). CDR3 region: CSARRGGGWGTEAFF. In DNA form, the CDR3 reads TGCAGTGCTAGGCGGGGGGGGGGTTGGGGCACTGAAGCTTTCTTT.

The gene calls are TRBV19 and TRBJ2-1; TRBD2 matches 8 bases. The germline CDR1 and CDR2 sequences are LNHDA and SQIVND (reference sequence). The CDR3 has 15 residues. V shed 8 bases and J 9 bases; nucleotides not matched to a gene: 15. CDR3 sequence (DNA): TGTGCCAGTGAATCGAGCGGGAGCCCCAATCGTGAGCAGTTCTTC. Its translation is CASESSGSPNREQFF.

There are many counts of this clonotype. The rearrangement links TRBV2 to TRBJ2-3, with D perhaps matching TRBD1 (5 bases). Germline V lookup: CDR1 SNHLY, CDR2 FYNNEI. The length of the CDR3 is 15 residues. V was cut by 6 bases and J by 2 bases, with 15 bases left in between. CDR3 in amino acids: CASSGQGSSTDTQYF. CDR3 bases: TGTGCCAGCAGCGGGCAGGGCAGCTCCACAGATACGCAGTATTTT.

Regarding this clonotype: This clone may be a read error of a much larger clone one base away. This chain links TRBV3-1 with TRBJ1-2; D not certain. The V gene lost 1 base and the J gene lost 4 bases, with 10 bases spanning the gap. CDR1 is LGHDT and CDR2 is YNNKEL in the germline V gene (reference sequence). The CDR3 totals 14 residues. DNA of the CDR3: TGTGCCAGCAGCCAAGTAGGCAATGCCTATGGCTACACCTTC. It yields the protein CASSQVGNAYGYTF.

At least ten counts were recorded for this clonotype. The CDR3: CSATTSGRVLQETQYF. Here the CDR3 DNA reads TGCAGTGCCACGACTAGCGGGAGAGTTCTCCAAGAGACCCAGTACTTC. The J gene is TRBJ2-5, the V gene TRBV20-1, with 12 bases aligning to TRBD2. Trimming cost V 6 bases and J 1 base; bases outside gene matches: 9. Germline V gene lookup returns CDR1 DFQATT and CDR2 SNEGSKA (reference sequence). The CDR3 covers 16 residues.

This clonotype was observed many times. V and J are TRBV6-1 and TRBJ1-5; D is unclear. This CDR3 is built from 14 residues. Germline-derived CDR1 and CDR2 are MNHNS and SASEGT. Trimming pared 4 bases from V and 2 bases from J, leaving 9 bases between. The CDR3 sequence is CASSAIRGNQPQHF. The CDR3 coding sequence is TGTGCCAGCAGTGCTATTCGGGGCAATCAGCCCCAGCATTTT.

This clonotype occurred many times. V and J are TRBV4-2 and TRBJ2-7; D uncertain. CDR1 is LGHNA, CDR2 YNFKEQ, per germline. V was pared by 0 bases and J by 0 bases, with 9 bases between. This CDR3 region has 15 residues. CDR3 sequence: CASSQEVHRSYEQYF. The CDR3 DNA is TGTGCCAGCAGCCAAGAGGTGCACCGCTCCTACGAGCAGTACTTC.

This clonotype was seen more than once but under ten times. This chain connects TRBV20-1 to TRBJ1-6; D unclear. Trimming took off 0 bases at V and 3 bases at J, with 6 bases between the two ends. Germline V gene lookup returns CDR1 DFQATT and CDR2 SNEGSKA (reference sequence). The CDR3 spans 14 residues. CDR3 in DNA: TGCAGTGCTAGAGAGGCGGGCTATAATTCACCCCTCCACTTT. The encoded protein is CSAREAGYNSPLHF.

This clonotype was recorded at least ten times. The rearrangement links TRBV3-1 to TRBJ2-2, with D tentatively TRBD1 (5 bases). The germline V and J ends were trimmed by 4 bases and 5 bases, with 8 bases remaining between them. Germline CDR1 reads LGHDT; CDR2 reads YNNKEL (reference sequence). This CDR3 is built from 13 residues. CDR3 region: CASSLQGTGELFF. The CDR3 region has the DNA TGTGCCAGCAGCCTTCAGGGAACCGGGGAGCTGTTTTTT.

This clonotype was detected ten times or more. The chain employs TRBV19 and TRBJ1-2, with TRBD1 matching over 8 bases. The CDR3 length is 14 residues. Trimming at V came to 7 bases and at J to 10 bases, leaving 14 bases not matched to a gene. Per the germline V gene, CDR1 is LNHDA and CDR2 is SQIVND (reference sequence). DNA of the CDR3: TGTGCCAGTACGGAGAGGGACAGGTTGAGTATCTACACCTTC. Translated: CASTERDRLSIYTF.

This clonotype was observed many times. The CDR3 coding sequence is TGTGCCATCTGTGGACTAGCGGGTGCCGAGCAGTACTTC. Translation gives CAICGLAGAEQYF. The chain couples TRBV10-3 to TRBJ2-7, with 11 bases that match TRBD2. The J segment lost 6 bases and the V segment lost 8 bases, leaving 6 bases of the junction unmatched. Per germline, CDR1 ENHRY and CDR2 SYGVKD. CDR3 length: 13 amino acids.

This clonotype was counted only a few times. J is TRBJ2-1 and V is TRBV7-2; the D gene is possibly TRBD2 (6 bases). V lost 4 bases and J 5 bases, leaving 12 bases between the germline ends. The CDR3 is 14 residues long. Germline CDR1 and CDR2: SGHTA and FQGNSA. The CDR3 DNA follows: TGTGCCAGCAGCTCCGGACTATCCCACAATGAGCAGTTCTTC. Amino acids: CASSSGLSHNEQFF.

This clonotype was found a few times. The chain employs TRBV5-6 and TRBJ1-1, with no clear D. CDR1 is SGHDT, CDR2 YYEEEE, per germline. V shed 4 bases and J shed 6 bases, with 13 bases lying between them. CDR3 size: 13 residues. In DNA, the CDR3 is TGTGCCAGCAGCCTCGGGGTAGAGGCTGAAGCTTTCTTT. Translation gives CASSLGVEAEAFF.

The chain employs TRBV12-3 or TRBV12-4 and TRBJ2-2; TRBD1 aligns across 7 bases. The CDR3 is 14 residues long. Unmatched junction bases numbered 7, after V lost 7 bases and J lost 5 bases. The CDR3 region is CASMGSGGTGELFF. The CDR3 DNA reads TGTGCCAGCATGGGGTCAGGGGGAACCGGGGAGCTGTTTTTT.

This clonotype was found many times. The chain is built from TRBV6-2 or TRBV6-3 and TRBJ2-7, with 9 bases identical to TRBD2. Trimming took 6 bases from V and 3 from J; bases not matched to a gene: 9. CDR1 and CDR2 (germline): MNHEY, SVGEGT. The CDR3 covers 15 residues. The CDR3 is CASSSPGLAFYEQYV. The CDR3 coding sequence is TGTGCCAGCAGCTCTCCGGGACTAGCTTTCTACGAGCAGTACGTC.

CDR3 region: CASSLALAPETQYF. The CDR3 bases are TGTGCCAGCAGCTTAGCGCTAGCGCCAGAGACCCAGTACTTC. V gene TRBV7-9 combines with J gene TRBJ2-5; D is perhaps TRBD2 (6 bases). Looked up from germline, CDR1 is SEHNR and CDR2 is FQNEAQ (reference sequence). V lost 0 bases, J lost 4 bases, and 9 bases lay in between. The CDR3 extends over 14 amino acids.

At least ten counts were recorded for this clonotype. The chain links TRBV11-2 to TRBJ1-2, with D tentatively TRBD1 (6 bases). The CDR3 length is 15 residues. Germline lookup yields CDR1 SGHAT and CDR2 FQNNGV. V was shortened by 0 bases and J by 4 bases, with 12 bases between the two germline ends. The CDR3 protein is CASSLEPGAVYGYTF. CDR3 coding DNA: TGTGCCAGCAGCTTAGAGCCGGGGGCGGTCTATGGCTACACCTTC.

In its sample, this clonotype was seen a few times. The chain is built from TRBV7-2 and TRBJ2-1, with TRBD2 matching over 7 bases. Per germline, CDR1 SGHTA and CDR2 FQGNSA. CDR3 length: 16 amino acids. J gave up 4 bases and V 5 bases, and 11 bases lay outside the gene matches. The CDR3 loop is CASSPQPSGTYNEQFF. The CDR3 DNA is TGTGCCAGCAGCCCCCAGCCTAGCGGAACTTACAATGAGCAGTTCTTC.

J is TRBJ1-1 and V is TRBV4-1; 8 bases agree with TRBD1. This CDR3 spans 18 amino acids. Looked up from germline, CDR1 is MGHRA and CDR2 is YSYEKL. With 1 base clipped from V and 3 bases from J, the junction kept 13 bases outside the gene matches. The CDR3 sequence is CASSQGRARQGTHTEAFF. The CDR3 DNA follows: TGCGCCAGCAGCCAAGGACGCGCGAGACAGGGGACCCACACTGAAGCTTTCTTT.

This clonotype was counted only a few times. This rearrangement joins TRBV30 to TRBJ1-5, with no clear D. Germline V gene sequence: CDR1 GTSNPN, CDR2 SVGIG (reference sequence). V was shortened by 5 bases and J by 0 bases, with 8 bases between the two germline ends. The CDR3 extends over 13 amino acids. The CDR3 here is CAWSMGSNQPQHF. The CDR3 nucleotides are TGTGCCTGGTCAATGGGTAGCAATCAGCCCCAGCATTTT.

This rearrangement joins TRBV29-1 to TRBJ2-3, with TRBD2 identical over 12 bases. V lost 7 bases and J lost 4; bases outside the gene matches: 9. The CDR3 sequence is 15 residues long. Germline V gives CDR1 SQVTM, CDR2 ANQGSEA. This CDR3 is CSADGLAGKADTQYF. The CDR3 DNA follows: TGCAGCGCCGACGGACTAGCGGGAAAGGCAGATACGCAGTATTTT.

This clonotype was seen many times. This chain links TRBV30 with TRBJ2-2; D is unclear. Per the germline V gene, CDR1 is GTSNPN and CDR2 is SVGIG (reference sequence). The CDR3 contains 14 residues. The germline V and J ends were trimmed by 4 bases and 2 bases, with 11 bases remaining between them. The CDR3 spells CAWKGLVNTGELFF. The DNA for the CDR3 is TGTGCCTGGAAAGGTCTTGTTAACACCGGGGAGCTGTTTTTT. The full variable domain, completed using reference TRBV30 and TRBJ2-2, is SQTIHQWPATLVQPVGSPLSLECTVEGTSNPNLYWYRQAAGRGLQLLFYSVGIGQISSEVPQNLSASRPQDRQFILSSKKLLLSDSGFYLCAWKGLVNTGELFFGEGSRLTVL.

The table lists this clonotype with many counts. The J gene is TRBJ1-2, the V gene TRBV5-6; no firm D call. CDR1 and CDR2 from the germline V gene are SGHDT and YYEEEE. The CDR3 consists of 14 residues. V lost 4 bases to trimming and J lost 8 bases, with 18 bases between them. CDR3 in amino acids: CASSPTDSVGGYTF. CDR3 sequence (DNA): TGTGCCAGCAGCCCTACGGACTCGGTAGGCGGCTACACCTTC. The full variable domain, in which reference TRBV5-6 and TRBJ1-2 provide the parts outside the CDR3, is DAGVTQSPTHLIKTRGQQVTLRCSPKSGHDTVSWYQQALGQGPQFIFQYYEEEERQRGNFPDRFSGHQFPNYSSELNVNALLLGDSALYLCASSPTDSVGGYTFGSGTRLTVV.